Listed below are T cell receptor beta chains from one sample, sequenced in a study of radiation and T cells in renal cell carcinoma. Repertoires were generated with immunoSEQ multiplex PCR, while TCRdb's copy carries only in-frame clones and drops some. The sample yields about 140,000 clones, approximately 87% seen once. Here the sequenced sample was blood, taken from a patient whose treatment included radiotherapy and nephrectomy. These receptor sequences come from a woman between 45 and 65 years old with renal cell carcinoma. Both conserved end residues are part of each CDR3. A D gene is named only where the DNA matches it firmly. Size values are once, few and many counts, or a class for expanded clones, and some rows have none.

>-|TRBJ2-2|-|TRBV25-1
CASSVRGPGELFF
TGTGCCAGCAGTGTCCGGGGCCCCGGGGAGCTGTTTTTT
>-|TRBJ2-5|TRBD1|TRBV5-1
CASSWGTGGATETQYF
TGCGCCAGCAGCTGGGGGACAGGGGGTGCTACGGAGACCCAGTACTTC
>-|TRBJ2-2|TRBD2|TRBV5-4
CASSFAGGPLYTGELFF
TGTGCCAGCAGCTTTGCGGGAGGGCCTTTGTACACCGGGGAGCTGTTTTTT
>-|TRBJ2-2|TRBD1|TRBV6-5
CASTRTGKNTGELFF
TGTGCCAGCACAAGGACAGGGAAAAACACCGGGGAGCTGTTTTTT
>-|TRBJ2-1|TRBD2|TRBV29-1
CSVRLAREQFF
TGCAGCGTAAGACTAGCGCGGGAGCAGTTCTTC
>-|TRBJ2-3|-|TRBV9
CASKGSGDTQYF
TGTGCCAGCAAGGGTAGTGGGGATACGCAGTATTTT
>-|TRBJ2-2|-|TRBV7-9
CASSLESRANTGELFF
TGTGCCAGCAGCTTAGAGAGCAGGGCGAACACCGGGGAGCTGTTTTTT
>-|TRBJ2-1|-|TRBV5-4
CASSWGRDNEQFF
TGTGCCAGCAGCTGGGGCAGAGACAATGAGCAGTTCTTC
>-|TRBJ2-7|-|TRBV29-1
CSVEIQGREQYF
TGCAGCGTGGAAATTCAGGGACGCGAGCAGTACTTC
>few|TRBJ1-2|-|TRBV20-1
CSARDIRGYTF
TGCAGTGCTCGGGACATTCGCGGCTACACCTTC
>-|TRBJ2-4|-|TRBV30
CAWSLVSKNIQYF
TGTGCCTGGAGTTTAGTGTCCAAAAACATTCAGTACTTC
>-|TRBJ2-2|-|TRBV27
CASSLLAGELFF
TGTGCCAGCAGTTTACTGGCCGGGGAGCTGTTTTTT
>-|TRBJ2-5|TRBD2|TRBV30
CAWSGTSQETQYF
TGTGCCTGGAGTGGGACTAGCCAAGAGACCCAGTACTTC
>-|TRBJ2-7|-|TRBV12-2
CASRLVSGRGSYEQYF
TGTGCAAGTCGCTTAGTATCCGGGCGGGGGTCGTACGAGCAGTACTTC
>-|TRBJ1-5|-|TRBV18
CASSPTGNQPQHF
TGTGCCAGCTCCCCTACGGGAAATCAGCCCCAGCATTTT
>-|TRBJ2-3|-|TRBV11-3
CASSLVTDTQYF
TGTGCCAGCAGCTTAGTTACAGATACGCAGTATTTT
>-|TRBJ2-4|-|TRBV6-5
CASKPNTGGKNIQYF
TGTGCCAGCAAACCAAACACCGGCGGCAAAAACATTCAGTACTTC
>-|TRBJ2-7|-|TRBV5-6
CASSLERQTPYEQYF
TGTGCCAGCAGCTTGGAAAGGCAGACGCCCTACGAGCAGTACTTC
>-|TRBJ2-2|-|TRBV5-1
CASSLAGETGELFF
TGCGCCAGCAGCTTGGCAGGTGAAACCGGGGAGCTGTTTTTT
>-|TRBJ2-1|-|TRBV4-1
CASSPGSGEQFF
TGCGCCAGCAGCCCCGGGTCGGGTGAGCAGTTCTTC
>-|TRBJ2-7|TRBD1|TRBV2
CASSEYQGALSYEQYF
TGTGCCAGCAGTGAATACCAGGGGGCGCTCTCCTACGAGCAGTACTTC
>-|TRBJ2-7|TRBD2|TRBV7-9
CASSRLAGGPSYEQYF
TGTGCCAGCAGCCGACTAGCGGGGGGGCCTTCATACGAGCAGTACTTC
>-|TRBJ2-3|TRBD1|TRBV6-5
CASSYLGQGATDTQYF
TGTGCCAGCAGTTACTTAGGACAGGGGGCAACAGATACGCAGTATTTT
>few|TRBJ1-2|-|TRBV14
CASSQDADYGYTF
TGTGCCAGCAGCCAAGATGCCGACTATGGCTACACCTTC
>-|TRBJ1-1|TRBD1|TRBV28
CASTTGGTEAFF
TGTGCCAGTACCACAGGGGGAACTGAAGCTTTCTTT
>-|TRBJ2-7|TRBD1|TRBV6-5
CASRLTGTSYEQYF
TGTGCCAGCAGGCTGACAGGGACGAGCTACGAGCAGTACTTC
>-|TRBJ2-7|-|TRBV2
CASSDPDSYEQYF
TGTGCCAGCAGTGATCCCGACAGCTACGAGCAGTACTTC
>-|TRBJ1-1|-|TRBV9
CASSVLWDTNTEAFF
TGTGCCAGCAGCGTATTATGGGACACCAACACTGAAGCTTTCTTT
>-|TRBJ2-7|-|TRBV28
CATAVAASVEQYF
TGTGCCACAGCCGTTGCGGCGTCCGTCGAGCAGTACTTC
>-|TRBJ1-1|-|TRBV19
CASSTRIDLEAFF
TGTGCCAGTAGTACCCGGATCGACCTGGAAGCTTTCTTT
>once|TRBJ1-1|TRBD1|TRBV29-1
CSVEATGGASEAFF
TGCAGCGTTGAAGCTACAGGGGGCGCTTCTGAAGCTTTCTTT
>few|TRBJ2-2|-|TRBV7-9
CASSPPRGNTGELFF
TGTGCCAGCAGCCCGCCTCGCGGAAACACCGGGGAGCTGTTTTTT
>-|TRBJ2-1|-|TRBV6-5
CASSYGGTNYNEQFF
TGTGCCAGCAGTTACGGGGGCACCAACTACAATGAGCAGTTCTTC
>-|TRBJ2-2|-|TRBV7-2
CASSINRVNTGELFF
TGTGCCAGCAGCATTAACAGGGTGAACACCGGGGAGCTGTTTTTT
>-|TRBJ2-2|-|TRBV9
CASSVHSGELFF
TGTGCCAGCAGCGTACATTCCGGGGAGCTGTTTTTT
>few|TRBJ1-1|TRBD1|TRBV10-1
CASRRDRGETEAFF
TGCGCCAGCAGAAGGGACAGGGGAGAAACTGAAGCTTTCTTT
>-|TRBJ2-7|-|TRBV2
CASSRLSLYEQYF
TGTGCCAGCAGCAGGCTCTCCCTCTACGAGCAGTACTTC
>-|TRBJ1-2|-|TRBV20-1
CSANGADGYTF
TGCAGTGCTAATGGTGCAGATGGCTACACCTTC